Below are 21 T cell receptor beta chains sequenced from a single sample in a study of OX40 agonist ivuxolimab in advanced cancers. The assay was immunoSEQ multiplex PCR, and TCRdb's table has in-frame clones only and misses some. The sample shows 84,000 or so clones, around nine tenths of them seen only once. The material was CD4+ or CD8+ T cells sorted from blood, obtained in a trial of the OX40 agonist ivuxolimab. These receptors all come from an adult with an advanced solid tumor such as melanoma, head and neck, liver or kidney cancer.

V is TRBV2 and J is TRBJ1-4, with D unresolved. Trimming left V 4 bases short and J 10 bases short, with 22 bases between. Germline V CDR1 and CDR2: SNHLY, FYNNEI. CDR3 size: 16 residues. The CDR3 DNA reads as TGTGCCAGCAGTGTACTTTCGATTACGGAAAGTGGAAAACTGTTTTTT. This gives the protein CASSVLSITESGKLFF.

CDR3 sequence reads: CASSPGRRRDTEAFF. The CDR3 coding sequence is TGTGCCAGCAGCCCCGGGAGGAGAAGGGACACTGAAGCTTTCTTT. This chain connects TRBV7-7 to TRBJ1-1, with D hard to call. Trimming took off 5 bases at V and 3 bases at J, with 16 bases between the two ends. CDR3 length equals 15 residues. Germline assignment: CDR1 SSHAT and CDR2 FNYEAQ (reference sequence).

The chain has TRBV7-9 and TRBJ1-3; D is unclear. V was shortened by 5 bases and J by 0 bases, with 8 bases between the two germline ends. Germline CDR1 reads SEHNR; CDR2 reads FQNEAQ (reference sequence). The CDR3 runs to 14 residues. The CDR3 coding sequence is TGTGCCAGCAGCGACGGGTACTCTGGAAACACCATATATTTT. Translating it yields CASSDGYSGNTIYF.

This chain links TRBV4-1 with TRBJ2-5; D not certain. Trimming cost V 2 bases and J 2 bases, with 15 bases left between them. This CDR3 region has 16 residues. Looked up from germline, CDR1 is MGHRA and CDR2 is YSYEKL. CDR3 sequence (DNA): TGCGCCAGCAGCCAAAAGAGTAACCTGTTGCAAGAGACCCAGTACTTC. The encoded protein is CASSQKSNLLQETQYF.

In DNA, the CDR3 is TGTGCCAGCAGGGGGGCCGGGACATCGACAGATACGCAGTATTTT. Translated: CASRGAGTSTDTQYF. The chain is built from TRBV7-2 and TRBJ2-3; D perhaps matches TRBD1 (6 bases). With 6 bases removed from V and 3 bases from J, the gap between germline ends came to 16 bases. The CDR3 has 15 residues. CDR1 and CDR2 (germline): SGHTA, FQGNSA.

A word on this clone: The junction departs from germline at one end; a sequencing error may be responsible. Additional DNA sequences in this sample encode the identical CDR3. The genes are TRBV27 and TRBJ1-5; D unclear. This CDR3 has 13 amino acids. Germline CDR1 reads MNHEY; CDR2 reads SMNVEV (reference sequence). The CDR3 sequence is CASSSRNGQPQHF. CDR3 bases: TGTGCCAGCAGTTCCAGAAATGGTCAGCCCCAACATTTT.

This chain joins TRBV10-3 and TRBJ2-1; D is unresolved. Trimming cost V 4 bases and J 6 bases, with 13 bases left between them. The CDR3 totals 14 residues. Germline V gene lookup returns CDR1 ENHRY and CDR2 SYGVKD. The CDR3 here is CAISVLGPFNEQFF. CDR3 nucleotides: TGTGCCATCAGTGTTTTAGGGCCATTCAATGAGCAGTTCTTC.

The chain carries TRBV5-1 and TRBJ2-1; D uncertain. The CDR3 is made up of 15 amino acids. From germline, CDR1 is SGHRS and CDR2 YFSETQ. Trimming cost V 0 bases and J 8 bases, with 15 bases left between them. CDR3 sequence (DNA): TGCGCCAGCAGCTTGGGTGTCGGCCGGTCGGATGAGCAGTTCTTC. This codes for CASSLGVGRSDEQFF.

This clone was recorded once. This chain connects TRBV6-6 to TRBJ2-2; a weak D match, TRBD1 (6 bases). In germline, CDR1 is MNHNY, CDR2 SVGAGI (reference sequence). CDR3 length equals 15 residues. Trimming pared 5 bases from V and 6 bases from J, leaving 16 bases between. As DNA, the CDR3 is TGTGCCAGCAGTCCACAGGGTGGGGCCGCCGGGGAGCTGTTTTTT. This gives the protein CASSPQGGAAGELFF.

Here the CDR3 reads CASSPGQGLETQYF. DNA of the CDR3: TGTGCCAGCAGCCCTGGACAGGGGCTGGAGACCCAGTACTTC. This rearrangement joins TRBV4-2 to TRBJ2-5, with 9 nucleotides matching TRBD1. The CDR3 sequence is 14 residues long. The germline V gene has CDR1 LGHNA and CDR2 YNFKEQ. V shed 4 bases, J shed 5 bases, and the junction held 5 bases outside the gene matches.

The rearrangement links TRBV7-2 to TRBJ1-1; no definite D call. The V and J ends lost 0 bases and 4 bases respectively, with 9 bases between them. The CDR3 totals 14 residues. In germline, CDR1 is SGHTA, CDR2 FQGNSA. The CDR3 loop reads CASSLAQFGTEAFF. CDR3 in DNA: TGTGCCAGCAGCTTAGCGCAGTTTGGCACTGAAGCTTTCTTT.

The CDR3 region has the DNA TGTGCCAGCGGATCCCGGGACGGGGGGTACGAGCAGTACTTC. This encodes CASGSRDGGYEQYF. This chain uses TRBV11-2 with TRBJ2-7; 7 bases fit TRBD2. The germline V gene encodes CDR1 SGHAT and CDR2 FQNNGV. The CDR3 contains 14 residues. V was clipped by 8 bases and J by 4 bases; unmatched bases: 11.

The chain joins TRBV7-9 to TRBJ2-1; D remains unclear. Germline CDR1 is SEHNR and CDR2 is FQNEAQ (reference sequence). The CDR3 is made up of 13 amino acids. V was cut by 9 bases and J by 6 bases, with 15 bases left in between. The CDR3 loop is CASKRLSGNEQFF. DNA for the CDR3: TGTGCCAGTAAGAGGCTCTCGGGCAATGAGCAGTTCTTC.

Here the CDR3 DNA reads TGTGCCAGCAGCCTTAGACCCTCTCAAGAGACCCAGTACTTC. It yields the protein CASSLRPSQETQYF. The rearrangement uses TRBV5-4 and TRBJ2-5; D gene ambiguous. Trimming removed 4 bases from V and 2 bases from J, with 12 bases in between. Germline V gene sequence: CDR1 SGHNT, CDR2 YYREEE (reference sequence). This CDR3 is 14 amino acids long.

The chain has TRBV11-2 and TRBJ2-4, with D unresolved. V was cut by 1 base and J by 0 bases, with 7 bases left in between. This CDR3 spans 15 amino acids. In germline, CDR1 is SGHAT, CDR2 FQNNGV. In nucleotides, the CDR3 is TGTGCCAGCAGCTTAGTCGGCAGAGCCAAAAACATTCAGTACTTC. This sequence encodes CASSLVGRAKNIQYF. The full variable domain, its missing parts supplied by reference TRBV11-2 and TRBJ2-4, is EAGVAQSPRYKIIEKRQSVAFWCNPISGHATLYWYQQILGQGPKLLIQFQNNGVVDDSQLPKDRFSAERLKGVDSTLKIQPAKLEDSAVYLCASSLVGRAKNIQYFGAGTRLSVL.

The chain couples TRBV7-8 to TRBJ2-7; D call uncertain. The germline CDR1 and CDR2 sequences are SGHVS and FQNEAQ. This CDR3 has 15 residues. With 7 bases removed from V and 3 bases from J, the gap between germline ends came to 19 bases. The CDR3, as DNA: TGTGCCAGCACCCAACCGAGGCCAGGCAACTACGAGCAGTACTTC. Its protein product is CASTQPRPGNYEQYF.

Regarding this clone: Other DNA sequences in this specimen translate into the identical CDR3. The J gene is TRBJ2-5, the V gene TRBV5-1; the D is unclear. Germline lookup yields CDR1 SGHRS and CDR2 YFSETQ. V dropped 4 bases and J dropped 7 bases, with 14 bases sitting between them. This CDR3 has 13 residues. The CDR3 sequence: CASSLGTSATQYF. The DNA for the CDR3 is TGCGCCAGCAGCCTGGGTACGTCGGCGACCCAGTACTTC.

V usage is TRBV19 and J usage is TRBJ2-3; D is uncertain. This CDR3 has 12 residues. CDR1 is LNHDA and CDR2 is SQIVND in the germline V gene (reference sequence). V gave up 5 bases and J gave up 2 bases, with 5 bases separating them. As DNA, the CDR3 is TGTGCCAGTAGTCAAAACACAGATACGCAGTATTTT. Translated, it gives CASSQNTDTQYF. The variable domain in full, completed from reference TRBV19 and TRBJ2-3, reads DGGITQSPKYLFRKEGQNVTLSCEQNLNHDAMYWYRQDPGQGLRLIYYSQIVNDFQKGDIAEGYSVSREKKESFPLTVTSAQKNPTAFYLCASSQNTDTQYFGPGTRLTVL.

The chain links TRBV10-3 to TRBJ2-6; TRBD2 might be the D (5 bases). The germline gives CDR1 ENHRY, CDR2 SYGVKD. This CDR3 contains 15 residues. The V end was cut by 5 bases, the J end by 0 bases, with 8 bases between. The CDR3 sequence: CAISNRDSGANVLTF. CDR3 coding DNA: TGTGCCATCAGTAACCGGGACTCTGGGGCCAACGTCCTGACTTTC.

The rearrangement uses TRBV2 and TRBJ1-5; no reliable D call. CDR3 length equals 15 residues. The germline V and J ends were trimmed by 6 bases and 2 bases, with 14 bases remaining between them. The germline V gene has CDR1 SNHLY and CDR2 FYNNEI. CDR3: CASSPEGRGNQPQHF. In nucleotides, the CDR3 is TGTGCCAGCAGCCCAGAAGGTCGCGGCAATCAGCCCCAGCATTTT.

The genes are TRBV28 and TRBJ2-7; perhaps TRBD2 as D (5 bases). CDR3 length: 14 residues. Germline CDR1 MDHEN, CDR2 SYDVKM. V lost 10 bases and J 0 bases, leaving 16 bases between the germline ends. CDR3 residues: CATRGSVPSYEQYF. The CDR3, as DNA: TGTGCCACCCGAGGGAGCGTGCCCTCCTACGAGCAGTACTTC. Drawing the rest from reference TRBV28 and TRBJ2-7, the complete variable domain is DVKVTQSSRYLVKRTGEKVFLECVQDMDHENMFWYRQDPGLGLRLIYFSYDVKMKEKGDIPEGYSVSREKKERFSLILESASTNQTSMYLCATRGSVPSYEQYFGPGTRLTVT.